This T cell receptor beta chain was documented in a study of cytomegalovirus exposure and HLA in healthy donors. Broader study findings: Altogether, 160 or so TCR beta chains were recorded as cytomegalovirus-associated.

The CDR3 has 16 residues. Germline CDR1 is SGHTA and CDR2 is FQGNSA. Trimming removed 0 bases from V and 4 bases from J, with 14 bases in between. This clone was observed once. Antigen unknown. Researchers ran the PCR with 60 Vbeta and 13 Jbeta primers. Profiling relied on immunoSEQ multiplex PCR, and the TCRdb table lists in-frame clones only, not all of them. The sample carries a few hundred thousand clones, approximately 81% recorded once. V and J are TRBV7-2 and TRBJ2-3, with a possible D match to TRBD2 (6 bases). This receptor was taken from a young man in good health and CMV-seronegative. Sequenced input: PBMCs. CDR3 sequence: CASSLAAGPKADTQYF. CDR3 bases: TGTGCCAGCAGCTTAGCGGCGGGGCCTAAGGCAGATACGCAGTATTTT.